This T cell receptor (beta chain) was recovered during a study of T-cell memory formation after mild COVID-19 (dated by TCRdb to the early 2020s). With regard to the full study: TCR sequence clusters from the two donors were found to be largely donor specific. In a couple of donors, T-cell clones that expanded and contracted after mild COVID-19 were followed by sequencing TCRalpha and TCRbeta repertoires longitudinally. The cohort comprised two young, previously healthy adult volunteers, one female and one male. Paper-wide results and their limitations: From day 15 to 85, contracting clones showed balanced CD4/CD8 phenotypes, whereas a second wave of clones that expanded from day 15 to 37 leaned towards CD4+. Some responding clones were detected in pre-infection memory, which suggested that pre-existing cross-reactive memory T cells had joined the SARS-CoV-2 response. The second-wave clones that peaked on day 37 were not confirmed to be SARS-CoV-2 specific. Contracting CD4+ clones were located mainly in the CM and EM memory subsets, whereas CD8+ clones were found to be enriched in EMRA. Only a couple of mild cases were covered in the study, and larger cohorts including severe cases with pre-infection samples were considered necessary.

Ficoll-Paque density gradient centrifugation was the method used to isolate PBMCs. In its sample, this clonotype was seen a few times. Its antigen is not yet known. Per-nucleotide qualities are absent, and no much larger clonotype sits a single base away. CDR1 is given as SGHNT and CDR2 as YYREEE, both from the germline V gene (reference sequence). The CDR3 goes from the cysteine to the phenylalanine over 14 residues. The DNA shown is the 42-base CDR3, in frame from base 1. Ends trimmed: V by 4 bases, J by 6 bases; bases unmatched to a gene: 9. The reads were generated on an Illumina NovaSeq 6000. TCRalpha and TCRbeta cDNA libraries were built by 5'RACE with constant-segment primers, adding sample barcodes and unique molecular identifiers. Trizol reagent was used to extract RNA from every sample. The libraries were amplified in two PCR steps, and the second step added a second sample barcode and Illumina TruSeq adapters. Libraries were sequenced on an Illumina NovaSeq with 2 x 150 bp paired-end reads. Under the source paper's analysis protocol: With migec v1.2.7, reads were demultiplexed and then collapsed into UMI-guided consensus sequences. Using mixcr v2.1.11, the UMI consensuses were aligned to TRA and TRB V and J templates and assembled into clonotypes. A clonotype was counted as expanded or contracted only if both edgeR and NoisET called the change significant, with noise models trained on biological replicates. edgeR calls used a false discovery rate-adjusted p below 0.01 and a log2 fold-change threshold of 1. As an exploratory analysis of dynamics, max-normalized trajectories of the 1000 most abundant clonotypes were examined by PCA with hierarchical clustering. The CD4 or CD8 phenotype of responding clones was assigned using the separately sequenced CD4+ and CD8+ repertoires. In TCRdb, the public reads were trimmed at Q25 with fastp and aligned with MiXCR, with productive beta chains retained. Rows matching on CDR3 protein sequence are summarized as one entry with the most common DNA and genes. V and J calls and clone size were set by TCRdb, not the authors. The sample table lists 400,000 to 500,000 distinct CDR3 sequences, approximately 20% of them with a count of one. The ten largest clones add up to around 8% of the sample.

Recombination connected TRBV5-4 to TRBJ1-2; 7 bases in between match TRBD1. The sequenced sample was PBMCs or a T cell subset sorted from them (not recorded which). The TCR comes from an adult woman who had mild COVID-19 (a few samples of this study predate the infection). The sample titles of this study are shuffled in the database, so cell type and time point are left out; the donor was told from shared clones. For the CDR3, the sequence is CASSTTGAGNGYTF. The DNA sequence reads TGTGCCAGCAGCACCACAGGGGCGGGGAATGGCTACACCTTC. Joined to the reference TRBV5-4 and TRBJ1-2 proteins, this CDR3 gives the full variable domain: ETGVTQSPTHLIKTRGQQVTLRCSSQSGHNTVSWYQQALGQGPQFIFQYYREEENGRGNFPPRFSGLQFPNYSSELNVNALELDDSALYLCASSTTGAGNGYTFGSGTRLTVV.